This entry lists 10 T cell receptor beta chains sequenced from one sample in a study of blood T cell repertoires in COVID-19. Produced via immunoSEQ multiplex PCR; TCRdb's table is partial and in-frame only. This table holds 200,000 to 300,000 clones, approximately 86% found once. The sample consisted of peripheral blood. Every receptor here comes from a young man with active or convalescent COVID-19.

The CDR3, as DNA: TGCGCCAGCAGCTTGGCCCGGACAGGGTCCGACGAGCAGTACTTC. Translated, it gives CASSLARTGSDEQYF. The gene calls are TRBV5-1 and TRBJ2-7; 8 nucleotides agree with TRBD1. Germline V gene sequence: CDR1 SGHRS, CDR2 YFSETQ. There are 15 residues in the CDR3. The V segment lost 0 bases and the J segment 5 bases; nucleotides outside the gene matches: 7.

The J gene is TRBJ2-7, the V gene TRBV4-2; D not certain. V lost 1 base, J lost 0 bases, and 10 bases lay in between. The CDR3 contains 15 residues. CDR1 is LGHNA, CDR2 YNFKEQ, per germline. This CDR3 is CASSQGAHVSYEQYF. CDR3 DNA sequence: TGTGCCAGCAGCCAAGGCGCGCACGTCTCCTACGAGCAGTACTTC.

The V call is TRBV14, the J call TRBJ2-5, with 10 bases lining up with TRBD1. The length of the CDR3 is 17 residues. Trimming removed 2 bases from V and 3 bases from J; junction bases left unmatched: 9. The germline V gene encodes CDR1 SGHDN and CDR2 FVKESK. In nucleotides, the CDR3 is TGTGCCAGCAGCCAACTAGATTCCGGGACAGGGGAAGAGACCCAGTACTTC. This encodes CASSQLDSGTGEETQYF.

CDR3 sequence: CASGPTSVSETQYF. The CDR3 nucleotides read TGTGCTAGTGGTCCCACTAGCGTATCGGAGACCCAGTACTTC. The V call is TRBV12-5, the J call TRBJ2-5; 7 nucleotides line up with TRBD2. CDR3 length equals 14 residues. V lost 5 bases to trimming and J lost 5 bases; unmatched junction nucleotides: 8. The germline CDR1 and CDR2 sequences are LGHNT and FRNRAP.

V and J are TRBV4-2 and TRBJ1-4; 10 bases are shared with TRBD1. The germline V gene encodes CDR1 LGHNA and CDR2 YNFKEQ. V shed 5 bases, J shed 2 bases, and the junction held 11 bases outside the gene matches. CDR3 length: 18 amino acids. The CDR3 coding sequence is TGTGCCAGCAGCATACACCGACAGGGGGCTGTGACTAATGAAAAACTGTTTTTT. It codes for CASSIHRQGAVTNEKLFF.

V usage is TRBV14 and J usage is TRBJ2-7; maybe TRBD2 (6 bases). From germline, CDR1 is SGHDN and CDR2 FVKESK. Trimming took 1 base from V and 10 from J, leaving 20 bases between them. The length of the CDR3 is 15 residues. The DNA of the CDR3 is TGTGCCAGCAGCCAAGCACCACAGGCCACGCGGGGACAGTACTTC. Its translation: CASSQAPQATRGQYF.

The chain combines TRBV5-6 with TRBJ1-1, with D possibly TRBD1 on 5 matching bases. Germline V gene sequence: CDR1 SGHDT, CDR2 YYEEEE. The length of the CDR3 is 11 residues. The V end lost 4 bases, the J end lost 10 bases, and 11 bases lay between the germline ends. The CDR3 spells CASSLDSVAFF. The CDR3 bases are TGTGCCAGCAGCCTTGACAGTGTAGCTTTCTTT.

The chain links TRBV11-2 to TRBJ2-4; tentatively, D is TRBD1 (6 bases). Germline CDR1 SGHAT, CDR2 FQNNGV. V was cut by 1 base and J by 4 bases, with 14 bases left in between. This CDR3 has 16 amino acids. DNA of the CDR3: TGTGCCAGCAGCTTAGCGGTCCGGACAGTTAAAAACATTCAGTACTTC. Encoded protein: CASSLAVRTVKNIQYF.

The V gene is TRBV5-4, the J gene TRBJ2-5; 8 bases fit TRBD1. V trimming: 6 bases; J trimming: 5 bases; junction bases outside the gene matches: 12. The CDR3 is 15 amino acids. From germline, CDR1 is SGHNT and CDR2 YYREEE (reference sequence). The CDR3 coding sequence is TGTGCCAGCAACAGAGGACAGGGTACCATCGAGACCCAGTACTTC. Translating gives CASNRGQGTIETQYF.

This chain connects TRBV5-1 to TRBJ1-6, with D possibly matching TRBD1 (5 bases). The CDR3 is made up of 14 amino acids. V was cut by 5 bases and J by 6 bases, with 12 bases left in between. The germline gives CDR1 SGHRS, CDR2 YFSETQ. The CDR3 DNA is TGCGCCAGCAGTAGCGGGGCTAGTAATTCACCCCTCCACTTT. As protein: CASSSGASNSPLHF.